This T cell receptor beta chain was sequenced for a study of Graves' ophthalmopathy and Graves' hyperthyroidism. Study observations and caveats: For separating ophthalmopathy from stable hyperthyroidism, a 13-signature model gave around 86% sensitivity and 65% to 82% specificity. The model forecast ophthalmopathy progression, reaching roughly 71% sensitivity and about 72% specificity.

Amplification of the TCR beta CDR3 regions used RNA transcripts (as template). First-round RT-PCR employed HTBI primers, with a second-round multiplex PCR after it. TCRdb reprocessed the multiplex PCR reads with MiXCR, giving one entry per CDR3 protein. The sample includes some 150,000 distinct CDR3 sequences, around two fifths of them seen just once. V was pared by 2 bases and J by 1 base, with 20 bases between. CDR3 length: 18 residues. Germline V CDR1 and CDR2: MNHEY, SVGEGT. In the case of this clonotype: No antigen is known for it.

Material for sequencing was peripheral blood. J is TRBJ1-1 and V is TRBV6-2 or TRBV6-3; D is unresolved. The clonotype comes from a man between 25 and 39 years old with Graves' ophthalmopathy. CDR3 protein: CASSYPLGYTIPNTEAFF. In DNA, the CDR3 is TGTGCCAGCAGTTACCCGCTGGGGTACACGATCCCGAACACTGAAGCTTTCTTT.